Below, 9 T cell receptor beta chains from the same sample are listed, as sequenced in a study of cytomegalovirus exposure and HLA in healthy donors. The repertoire was sequenced with immunoSEQ multiplex PCR; TCRdb's copy has only in-frame clones and lacks some. The sample lists roughly 56,000 clones; 90% to 95% were seen once. The source material was PBMCs. The source of these receptors is a woman aged 18-29 years in good health and CMV-seropositive.

The chain links TRBV15 to TRBJ2-5; D gene unclear. Germline assignment: CDR1 LNHNV and CDR2 YYDKDF (reference sequence). V shed 1 base and J shed 0 bases, with 15 bases lying between them. This CDR3 spans 17 amino acids. In nucleotides, the CDR3 is TGTGCCACCAGCAGAGGACGCAGCGCTATGTACCAAGAGACCCAGTACTTC. This codes for CATSRGRSAMYQETQYF.

The CDR3 is CASSRLGGAETQYF. CDR3 in DNA: TGCGCCAGCAGCCGCCTAGGTGGGGCAGAGACCCAGTACTTC. The genes are TRBV5-1 and TRBJ2-5; tentative D call: TRBD1 (5 bases). The ends were cut back, 4 bases at V and 4 bases at J, with 14 bases in the middle. The CDR3 has 14 residues. The germline V gene encodes CDR1 SGHRS and CDR2 YFSETQ.

This clone appeared once. The V and J genes are TRBV6-4 and TRBJ2-1; 9 nucleotides match TRBD2. The CDR3 consists of 15 residues. The J segment lost 6 bases and the V segment lost 0 bases, leaving 3 bases of the junction unmatched. The germline gives CDR1 MRHNA, CDR2 SNTAGT. CDR3 region: CASSDSGGGANEQFF. Here the CDR3 DNA reads TGTGCCAGCAGTGACTCCGGCGGGGGGGCCAATGAGCAGTTCTTC.

This clone was detected only a few times. The V and J genes are TRBV6-1 and TRBJ1-5; D not certain. The CDR3 runs to 13 residues. CDR1 is MNHNS, CDR2 SASEGT, per germline. Trimming stripped 4 bases from V and 4 bases from J, with 8 bases between. The CDR3 bases are TGTGCCAGCAGTGCGGAGTATAATCAGCCCCAGCATTTT. Protein product: CASSAEYNQPQHF.

CDR3 residues: CSARDGYEQYF. The CDR3 nucleotides read TGCAGTGCTAGAGACGGCTACGAGCAGTACTTC. This chain connects TRBV20-1 to TRBJ2-7; D is unresolved. The CDR3 has 11 amino acids. V was pared by 0 bases and J by 3 bases, with 3 bases between. CDR1 is DFQATT, CDR2 SNEGSKA, per germline (reference sequence).

The genes are TRBV9 and TRBJ1-1; 9 nucleotides agree with TRBD1. CDR1 SGDLS and CDR2 YYNGEE come from the germline V gene. V lost 3 bases, J lost 5 bases, and 8 bases stayed unmatched. The CDR3 sequence is 15 residues long. This CDR3 is CASSATGQGGTEAFF. CDR3 DNA sequence: TGTGCCAGCAGCGCTACGGGACAGGGAGGAACTGAAGCTTTCTTT.

This chain connects TRBV5-1 to TRBJ1-6; D is unresolved. Germline V gene data show CDR1 as SGHRS and CDR2 as YFSETQ. Trimming removed 5 bases at V and 8 bases at J, with 8 bases between. The CDR3 runs to 12 residues. CDR3 region: CASRSLDSPLHF. CDR3 DNA sequence: TGCGCCAGCAGATCCCTTGATTCACCCCTCCACTTT.

The rearrangement uses TRBV7-6 and TRBJ1-1, with 9 bases aligning to TRBD1. The J segment lost 4 bases and the V segment lost 5 bases, leaving 11 bases of the junction unmatched. The length of the CDR3 is 16 residues. The germline gives CDR1 SGHVS, CDR2 FNYEAQ. For the CDR3, the DNA is TGTGCCAGCAGCCTCCCTACAGGGGGCGCGAGCACTGAAGCTTTCTTT. Translating gives CASSLPTGGASTEAFF.

This sequence joins TRBV19 and TRBJ2-2; TRBD2 matches 10 bases. Germline V CDR1 and CDR2: LNHDA, SQIVND (reference sequence). This CDR3 contains 16 residues. The V segment lost 6 bases and the J segment 4 bases; nucleotides outside the gene matches: 8. The CDR3: CASRAGTSVTTGELFF. The CDR3 DNA is TGTGCCAGTAGGGCCGGGACTAGCGTCACCACCGGGGAGCTGTTTTTT.